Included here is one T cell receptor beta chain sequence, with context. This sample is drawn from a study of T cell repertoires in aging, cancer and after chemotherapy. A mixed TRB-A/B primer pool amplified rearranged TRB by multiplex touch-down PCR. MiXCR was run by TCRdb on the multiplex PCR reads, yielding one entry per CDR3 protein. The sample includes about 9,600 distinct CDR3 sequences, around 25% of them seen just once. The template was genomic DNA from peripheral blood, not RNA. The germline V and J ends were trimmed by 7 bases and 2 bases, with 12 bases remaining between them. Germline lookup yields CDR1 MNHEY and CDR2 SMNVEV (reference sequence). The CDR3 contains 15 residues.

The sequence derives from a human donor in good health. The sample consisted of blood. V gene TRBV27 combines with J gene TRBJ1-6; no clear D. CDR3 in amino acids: CASKNERTYNSPLHF. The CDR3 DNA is TGTGCCAGCAAAAACGAGAGGACCTATAATTCACCCCTCCACTTT.